The clone carrying this TCR beta chain has a handful of counts. Its antigen is currently unknown. The data are from a study of cytomegalovirus exposure and HLA in healthy donors. Study information: The study's early data release held tens of millions of unique TCRs from HLA-typed donors.

Study-level points and caveats: TCR beta V- and J-gene trimming was later associated with a missense DCLRE1C variant. The CMV antigen specificity of three CMV-associated chains was confirmed through in vitro analysis. Earlier analysis yielded a pattern in which most TCR beta V segments were productive about 87% or about 30% of the time.

The CDR3 runs 14 residues. Germline lookup yields CDR1 ENHRY and CDR2 SYGVKD. V lost 7 bases to trimming and J lost 4 bases, with 17 bases between them. PCR primers comprised 60 Vbeta and 13 Jbeta primers. Here immunoSEQ multiplex PCR was the method, and the copy in TCRdb shows in-frame clones only, minus some. The table lists roughly 120,000 clones, around 10% of them singletons. The specimen sequenced was PBMCs. V is TRBV10-3 and J is TRBJ2-7, with TRBD1 as a possible D gene (5 bases). The sequence came from a man aged 30 to 39 in good health and CMV-seronegative. The CDR3 region has the DNA TGTGCCATCAATTCAGAAAGGGGCCTTTACGAGCAGTACTTC. Its protein product is CAINSERGLYEQYF.